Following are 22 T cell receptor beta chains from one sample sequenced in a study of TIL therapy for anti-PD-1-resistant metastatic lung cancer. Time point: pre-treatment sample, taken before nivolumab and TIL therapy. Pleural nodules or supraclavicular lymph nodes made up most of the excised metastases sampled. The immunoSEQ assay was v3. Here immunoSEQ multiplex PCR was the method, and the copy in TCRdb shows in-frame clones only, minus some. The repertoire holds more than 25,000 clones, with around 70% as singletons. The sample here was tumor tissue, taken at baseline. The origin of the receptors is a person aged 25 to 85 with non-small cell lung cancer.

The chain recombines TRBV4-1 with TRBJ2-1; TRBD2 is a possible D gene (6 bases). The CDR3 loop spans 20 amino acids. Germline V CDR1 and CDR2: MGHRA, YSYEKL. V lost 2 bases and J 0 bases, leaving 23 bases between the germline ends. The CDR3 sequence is CASSQYKRDYSGSSYNEQFF. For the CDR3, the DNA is TGCGCCAGCAGCCAATATAAACGGGATTATAGCGGAAGCTCCTACAATGAGCAGTTCTTC.

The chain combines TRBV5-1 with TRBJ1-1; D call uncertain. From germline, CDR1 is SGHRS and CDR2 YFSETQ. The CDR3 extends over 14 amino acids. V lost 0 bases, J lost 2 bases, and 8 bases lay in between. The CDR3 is CASSLGGFNTEAFF. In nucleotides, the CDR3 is TGCGCCAGCAGCTTGGGGGGTTTTAACACTGAAGCTTTCTTT. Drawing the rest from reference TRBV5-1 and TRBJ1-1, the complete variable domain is KAGVTQTPRYLIKTRGQQVTLSCSPISGHRSVSWYQQTPGQGLQFLFEYFSETQRNKGNFPGRFSGRQFSNSRSEMNVSTLELGDSALYLCASSLGGFNTEAFFGQGTRLTVV.

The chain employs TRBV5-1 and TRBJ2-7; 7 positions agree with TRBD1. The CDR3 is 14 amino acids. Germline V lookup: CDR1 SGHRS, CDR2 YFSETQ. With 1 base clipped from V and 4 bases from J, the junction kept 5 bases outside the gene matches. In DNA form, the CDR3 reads TGCGCCAGCAGCTTGTTCGACAGGGCGTACGAGCAGTACTTC. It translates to CASSLFDRAYEQYF.

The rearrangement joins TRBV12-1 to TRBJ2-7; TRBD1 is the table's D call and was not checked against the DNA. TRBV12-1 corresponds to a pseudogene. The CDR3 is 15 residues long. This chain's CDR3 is CASSPRGRGSYEQYF. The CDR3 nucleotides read TGTGCCAGCAGCCCCCGGGGCAGGGGCTCCTACGAGCAGTACTTC.

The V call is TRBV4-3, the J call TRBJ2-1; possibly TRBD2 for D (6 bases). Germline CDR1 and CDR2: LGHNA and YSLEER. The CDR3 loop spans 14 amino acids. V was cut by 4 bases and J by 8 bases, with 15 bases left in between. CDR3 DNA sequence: TGCGCCAGCAGCCCTCGCTCCCCTAGCGATGAGCAGTTCTTC. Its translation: CASSPRSPSDEQFF.

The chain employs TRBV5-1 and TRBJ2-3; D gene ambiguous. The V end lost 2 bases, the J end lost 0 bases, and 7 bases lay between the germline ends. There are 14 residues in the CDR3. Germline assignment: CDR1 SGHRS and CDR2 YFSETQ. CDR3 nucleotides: TGCGCCAGCAGCTTCTCAGAGAGCACAGATACGCAGTATTTT. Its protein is CASSFSESTDTQYF.

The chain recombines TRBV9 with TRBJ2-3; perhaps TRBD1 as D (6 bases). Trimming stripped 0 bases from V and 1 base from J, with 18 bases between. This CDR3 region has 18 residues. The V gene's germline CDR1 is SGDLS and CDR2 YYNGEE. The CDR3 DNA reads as TGTGCCAGCAGCGTAGCCCCCTTGGGCAGGGGAGGCACAGATACGCAGTATTTT. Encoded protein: CASSVAPLGRGGTDTQYF.

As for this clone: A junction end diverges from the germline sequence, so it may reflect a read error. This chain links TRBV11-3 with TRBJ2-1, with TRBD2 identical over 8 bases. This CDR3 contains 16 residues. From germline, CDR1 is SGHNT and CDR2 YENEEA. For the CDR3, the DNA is TGTGCCAGCAGCCTTAGCGGGACCTTTTACTACAATGAACAGTTCTTC. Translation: CASSLSGTFYYNEQFF.

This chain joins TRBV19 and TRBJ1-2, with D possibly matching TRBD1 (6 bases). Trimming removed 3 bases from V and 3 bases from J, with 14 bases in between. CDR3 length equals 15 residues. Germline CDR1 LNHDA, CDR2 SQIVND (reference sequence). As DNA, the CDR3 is TGTGCCAGTAGTATCGCATGGGGGGCCGACTATGGCTACACCTTC. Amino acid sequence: CASSIAWGADYGYTF.

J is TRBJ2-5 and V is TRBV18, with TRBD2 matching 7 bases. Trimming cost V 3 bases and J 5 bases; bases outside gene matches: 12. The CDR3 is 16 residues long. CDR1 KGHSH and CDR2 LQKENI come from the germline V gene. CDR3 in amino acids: CASSPQLASGMETQYF. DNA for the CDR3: TGTGCCAGCTCACCGCAACTAGCGAGTGGGATGGAGACCCAGTACTTC.

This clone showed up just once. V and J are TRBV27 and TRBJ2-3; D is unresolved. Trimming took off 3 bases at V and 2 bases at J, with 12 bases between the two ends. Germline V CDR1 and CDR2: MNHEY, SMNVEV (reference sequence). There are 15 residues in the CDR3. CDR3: CASSFKGTLTDTQYF. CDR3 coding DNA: TGTGCCAGCAGTTTCAAGGGAACCCTCACAGATACGCAGTATTTT.

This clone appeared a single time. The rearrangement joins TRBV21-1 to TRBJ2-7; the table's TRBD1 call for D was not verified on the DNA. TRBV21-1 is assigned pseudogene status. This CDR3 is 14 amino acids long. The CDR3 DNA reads TGTGCCAGCAGCAAAGCTGCAGGGCCCTACGAGCAGTACTTC. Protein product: CASSKAAGPYEQYF.

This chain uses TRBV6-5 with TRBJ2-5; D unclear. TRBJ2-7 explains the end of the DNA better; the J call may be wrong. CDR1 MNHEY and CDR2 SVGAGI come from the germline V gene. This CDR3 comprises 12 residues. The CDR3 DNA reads TGTGCCAGCAAGGGTCAGAGCTACGAGCAGTACTTC. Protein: CASKGQSYEQYF.

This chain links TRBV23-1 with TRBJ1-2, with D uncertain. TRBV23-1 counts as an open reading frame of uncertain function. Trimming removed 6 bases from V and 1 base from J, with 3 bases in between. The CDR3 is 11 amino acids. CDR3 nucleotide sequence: TGCGCCAGCAGGAATAACTATGGCTACACCTTC. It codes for CASRNNYGYTF.

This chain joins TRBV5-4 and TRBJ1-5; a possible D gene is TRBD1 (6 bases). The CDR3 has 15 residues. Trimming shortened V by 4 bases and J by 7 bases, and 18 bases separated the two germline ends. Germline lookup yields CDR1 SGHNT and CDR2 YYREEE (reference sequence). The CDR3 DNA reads TGTGCCAGCAGCCTTCGTGCAGGTCAGGGGCAGCCCCAGCATTTT. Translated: CASSLRAGQGQPQHF.

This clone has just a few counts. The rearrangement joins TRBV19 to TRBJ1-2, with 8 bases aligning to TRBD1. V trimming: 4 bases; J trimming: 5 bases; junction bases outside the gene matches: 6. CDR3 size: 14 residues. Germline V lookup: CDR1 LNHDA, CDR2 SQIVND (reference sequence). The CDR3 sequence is CASSNQGAVYGYTF. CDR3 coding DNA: TGTGCCAGTAGTAATCAGGGGGCTGTATATGGCTACACCTTC. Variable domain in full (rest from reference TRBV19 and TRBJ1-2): DGGITQSPKYLFRKEGQNVTLSCEQNLNHDAMYWYRQDPGQGLRLIYYSQIVNDFQKGDIAEGYSVSREKKESFPLTVTSAQKNPTAFYLCASSNQGAVYGYTFGSGTRLTVV.

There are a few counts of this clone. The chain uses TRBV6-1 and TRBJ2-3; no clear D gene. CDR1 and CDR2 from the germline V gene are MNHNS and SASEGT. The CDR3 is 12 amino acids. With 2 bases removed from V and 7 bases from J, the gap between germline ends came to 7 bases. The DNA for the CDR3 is TGTGCCAGCAGTGAATATGGGTATACGCAGTATTTT. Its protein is CASSEYGYTQYF.

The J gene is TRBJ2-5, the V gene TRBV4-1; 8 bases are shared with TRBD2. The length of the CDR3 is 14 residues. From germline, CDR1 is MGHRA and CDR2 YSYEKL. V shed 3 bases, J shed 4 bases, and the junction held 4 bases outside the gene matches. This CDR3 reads CASSHETSVETQYF. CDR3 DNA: TGCGCCAGCAGCCACGAGACTAGCGTAGAGACCCAGTACTTC.

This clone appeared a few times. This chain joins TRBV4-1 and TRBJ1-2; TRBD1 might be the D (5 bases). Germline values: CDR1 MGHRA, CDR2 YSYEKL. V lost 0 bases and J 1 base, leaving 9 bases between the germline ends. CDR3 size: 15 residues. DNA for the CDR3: TGCGCCAGCAGCCAAGAAAGCAGGGTTAACTATGGCTACACCTTC. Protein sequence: CASSQESRVNYGYTF.

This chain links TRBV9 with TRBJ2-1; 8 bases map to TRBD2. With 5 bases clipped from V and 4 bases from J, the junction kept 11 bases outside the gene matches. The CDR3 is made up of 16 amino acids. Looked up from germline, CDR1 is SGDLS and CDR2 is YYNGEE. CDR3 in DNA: TGTGCCAGCAGTACGTCCCGGACTAGCCCTTACAATGAGCAGTTCTTC. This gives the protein CASSTSRTSPYNEQFF.

The CDR3 nucleotides read TGTGCCAGTAGTAACCCCGTTTGGGACAGGGAGGAAGTGAGGGAAAAACTGTTTTTT. The encoded protein is CASSNPVWDREEVREKLFF. V is TRBV19 and J is TRBJ1-4; 9 nucleotides line up with TRBD1. CDR1 is LNHDA, CDR2 SQIVND, per germline (reference sequence). V lost 4 bases to trimming and J lost 8 bases; unmatched junction nucleotides: 20. This CDR3 contains 19 residues.

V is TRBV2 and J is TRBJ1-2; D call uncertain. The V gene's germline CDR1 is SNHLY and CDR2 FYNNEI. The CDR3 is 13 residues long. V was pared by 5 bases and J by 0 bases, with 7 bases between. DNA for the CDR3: TGTGCCAGCAGTTCGACCGCTAACTATGGCTACACCTTC. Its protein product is CASSSTANYGYTF.